This TCR beta chain stems from a study of metastatic and nonmetastatic thyroid tumors. Study-level background: Repertoires from blood and tumor or nodule tissue of malignant and benign thyroid patients were compared.

Per the study methods: For papillary thyroid cancer, a distant-metastasis classifier was constructed from CDR3 differences observed across clinicopathological groups. TCRdb reprocessed the PCR reads using MiXCR. In this record, the V and J calls reflect TCRdb's handling and not the investigators' own analysis. The sample includes about 48,000 clones, over 20% of them seen just once. Study findings and constraints: As reported, TCR beta diversity in blood and tumor was significantly higher in malignant thyroid tumors than in benign nodules.

V was pared by 6 bases and J by 1 base, with 20 bases between. In germline, CDR1 is SQVTM, CDR2 ANQGSEA. This CDR3 is built from 16 residues. Every patient was untreated before thyroid surgery. This clone was seen many times. Its antigen is not identified. The sequence derives from a male donor with papillary thyroid cancer or a benign thyroid nodule (not recorded which). Some clones in this sample may be carry-over from other donors' samples. The specimen was blood. The rearrangement uses TRBV29-1 and TRBJ2-3; D may be TRBD2 (7 bases). The CDR3 spells CSVGGGWATGTDTQYF. CDR3 nucleotide sequence: TGCAGCGTGGGAGGGGGTTGGGCCACTGGCACAGATACGCAGTATTTT.